This entry features one T cell receptor (beta chain) sequence. Its antigen has not been determined. No base quality values were provided; no much bigger clone lies one nucleotide off. This record belongs to a study of naive and memory T cell subsets (dated by TCRdb to about 2017). Context from the whole study: The study applied an open-source, UMI-based TCR alpha and beta sequencing pipeline to sorted naive and memory peripheral blood T cell subsets. The results of the functional CMV T cell responses matched the IgG serology results in every case. RNA was DNase-treated and reverse transcribed with TCR constant-region primers, mostly using SuperScript III.

From the second PCR step onward, the TCR alpha chain libraries and the TCR beta chain libraries were amplified separately. CMV status of each donor was established by measuring IFNgamma production from CD4+ T cells after fresh PBMCs were stimulated overnight with CMV viral lysate. CD4 T cells were positively selected with Miltenyi beads, followed by positive selection of CD8 T cells from the CD4-negative fraction. After staining for CD3, CD4, CD8, CD45RA, CD27 and a live/dead dye, cells were sorted on a BD Aria II into four subsets based on CD45RA and CD27. Effector memory cells were sorted as CD45RA-CD27-, whereas EMRA cells were sorted as CD45RA+CD27-. Blood came from a few healthy volunteers, each fractionated into CD4 and CD8 T cells and then into four differentiation subsets. Around 130 ml of peripheral blood was collected from each donor, and PBMC were isolated by Ficoll-Paque PLUS density-gradient centrifugation. Sorted cells were lysed in RLT buffer, after which RNA was extracted using a Qiagen RNeasy kit and stored at -80 degrees C.

CDR1 SGHRS and CDR2 YFSETQ are derived from the germline V gene. The CDR3 numbers 13 residues from cysteine through phenylalanine. The only DNA kept is the CDR3, 39 bases in frame from the first base. V gives up 3 bases and J gives up 1 base, and the segment between their germline ends measures 7 bases. The protocol used for the library was UMI-ligation and nested PCR. To cover both TRBC1 and TRBC2, the beta constant-region primer consisted of an equimolar mix of two oligonucleotides. Four rounds of PCR were used to amplify ligated cDNA, with nested alpha and beta constant-region primers being used together with the SP2 primer. A single-stranded oligonucleotide bearing the SP2 primer plus a 12-nucleotide UMI was ligated onto the 3' end of the cDNA by T4 RNA ligase 1. The ligation reaction was incubated at 16°C for roughly 18-25 hours. PCR2 was typically run as a SYBR Green qPCR and stopped at a predetermined threshold to prevent over-amplification. Apart from the first purification, every purification step used Agencourt AMPure XP magnetic beads. Library amounts were measured by Qubit and library quality was assessed on a TapeStation, where the main peak was expected at around 650 bp. Pooled libraries were sequenced on an Illumina MiSeq using v2 2x251 paired-end kits, and typically about 0.95-2.3 million reads were obtained per sample. Libraries were pooled at around 4 nM per sample, and about 4.5-7% PhiX was added to improve cluster recognition. The authors processed their data as follows. V and J genes were assigned to Demultiplexor-processed FASTQ reads by Decombinator through tag matching, with a single base-pair mismatch being allowed. UMIs were used by Collapsinator to correct both sequencing errors and frequency errors arising from PCR heterogeneity. CDR3Translator translated TCRs and extracted CDR3s from the conserved cysteine to the FGXG phenylalanine, flagging non-productive sequences. Gini, Shannon entropy and inverse Simpson indices were computed after subsampling the repertoires to the same number of UMI-defined TCRs. Within the linear range, a power law was fitted to clonotype abundance distributions using maximum likelihood. For one naive CD8 sample, the pipeline and MIGEC produced similar UMI counts, unique TCR numbers and clonal distributions. A set of roughly 7,000 CMV-associated CDR3 sequences, compiled from VDJdb and a published dataset, was used to search the repertoires. TCRdb handled the public reads itself, with Q25 trimming in fastp and clone calling in MiXCR, and kept productive beta chains. Every entry covers one CDR3 protein and lists the most common genes and DNA from its rows. It is TCRdb's table, rather than the study itself, that gives the V and J calls and clone size. Here the sample has 30,000 to 40,000 distinct CDR3 sequences; 15% to 20% occur a single time. The ten largest account for 3% to 3.5% of the sample.

General findings and caveats noted by the study authors: In both CD4 and CD8 cells, going from naive through CM, EM and EMRA, the Gini index went up while Shannon and inverse Simpson diversity went down. TCR abundance followed a power law whose exponent differed between naive and memory subsets but was consistent across the three individuals. RNA-based TCR counts may be influenced by expression changes linked to T cell activation and differentiation. Clonotypes were defined as single alpha or beta chain sequences, not paired alpha/beta receptors. Following error correction, more than 90% of naive TCR sequences occurred only once, which made naive abundance distributions much steeper than those of memory subsets. The repertoire findings for the naive and memory subsets could not be validated against a ground truth, as none was available.

The sequenced sample consisted of effector memory CD4+ T cells from blood. Explained via the paper, the cell subset or site label denotes: effector memory, CD45RA- CD27-. The sequence joins TRBV5-1 to TRBJ1-1, with the D segment identity uncertain. The sequence was obtained from a human donor in good health. In nucleotides, the sequence is TGCGCCAGCAGCTCATGGGGGAACACTGAAGCTTTCTTT. The translation is CASSSWGNTEAFF.